Below, 15 T cell receptor beta chains from the same sample are listed, as sequenced in a study of T cells in women clearing cervical HPV infection. This table comes from immunoSEQ multiplex PCR, and its TCRdb copy is limited to in-frame clones, with some not included. Seen in this sample are over 35,000 clones; the ten most common clones hold less than 40%. Sequenced material: blood buffy coat. These receptors came from a woman between 18 and 69 years old with a cervical HPV16 infection that either progressed to CIN3+ or cleared (not recorded which).

With regard to this clone: The DNA ends 3 residues before the CDR3 does, and the rest of the CDR3 is filled in from the germline J gene. The V and J genes are TRBV7-2 and TRBJ2-2; D gene uncertain. The CDR3 has 15 residues. The germline V gene encodes CDR1 SGHTA and CDR2 FQGNSA. The DNA read from the CDR3 is TGTGCCAGCAGCTTAGCCAGGCAGGCTAATGAAAAG. This gives the protein CASSLARQANEK. The full CDR3 protein is CASSLARQANEKLFF.

In regard to this clone: Read coverage stops 3 residues before the CDR3 terminus; the germline J gene supplies the remainder. The chain recombines TRBV10-3 with TRBJ1-3; 7 nucleotides align to TRBD1. The trim removed 6 bases at V and 6 bases at J, leaving 11 bases unmatched. The CDR3 loop spans 15 amino acids. Germline lookup yields CDR1 ENHRY and CDR2 SYGVKD. Incomplete CDR3 DNA: TGTGCCATCAGCATTAACCGGGACAGAGTAAACACC. This gives the protein CAISINRDRVNT. The complete CDR3 protein is CAISINRDRVNTIYF.

The CDR3 bases that were read are TGTGCCAGCGGAACAGGGGGCTGGGGACGCAATCAGCCG. This codes for CASGTGGWGRNQP. The entire CDR3 reads CASGTGGWGRNQPQYF. V is TRBV19 and J is TRBJ2-3; 9 positions match TRBD1. The CDR3 goes on 3 residues after the read ends, and that part is filled in from the germline J gene. The CDR3 is 16 residues long. Germline CDR1 LNHDA, CDR2 SQIVND (reference sequence).

Worth noting for this clone: An end of the junction differs from the germline gene, which may be a read error. The missing CDR3 end, 3 residues past where the read stops, is filled in from the germline J gene. J is TRBJ2-7 and V is TRBV7-7, with D possibly matching TRBD1 (5 bases). CDR1 and CDR2 (germline): SSHAT, FNYEAQ (reference sequence). This CDR3 comprises 13 residues. CDR3 DNA, as far as it was read: TGTGCTAGCAGCCGCGACAGAGGCTACGAG. It codes for CASSRDRGYE. The whole CDR3 sequence is CASSRDRGYEQYF.

As regards this clone: Read coverage stops 3 residues before the CDR3 terminus; the germline J gene supplies the remainder. The J gene is TRBJ1-5, the V gene TRBV7-2; possible D gene TRBD1, 5 bases. With 3 bases removed from V and 5 bases from J, the gap between germline ends came to 5 bases. Germline V CDR1 and CDR2: SGHTA, FQGNSA. This CDR3 comprises 12 residues. The CDR3 sequence: CASSFRDQPQHF. The DNA read from the CDR3 is TGTGCCAGCAGCTTCAGGGATCAGCCC.

Remarks on this clone: The read stops 3 residues short of the end of the CDR3; the missing end is completed from the germline J gene. The J gene is TRBJ2-6, the V gene TRBV10-3; possible D gene TRBD1, 6 bases. The V end was cut by 3 bases, the J end by 3 bases, with 15 bases between. This CDR3 has 17 residues. In germline, CDR1 is ENHRY, CDR2 SYGVKD. Partial CDR3 DNA: TGTGCCATCAGTGACTTAACAGGGAAGTTTGGGGCCAACGTC. This codes for CAISDLTGKFGANV. The whole CDR3 protein reads CAISDLTGKFGANVLTF.

Remarks on this clone: Read sequence stops 3 residues before the CDR3 end, and the germline J gene provides the missing end. J is TRBJ2-3 and V is TRBV2; tentatively, D is TRBD1 (5 bases). The CDR3 loop spans 14 amino acids. Germline values: CDR1 SNHLY, CDR2 FYNNEI. Trimming removed 5 bases at V and 7 bases at J, with 16 bases between. Here the CDR3 reads CASSLETEINTQYF. Incomplete CDR3 DNA: TGTGCCAGCAGTTTGGAGACAGAAATCAATACG.

Note on this clone: The CDR3 end lies 3 residues beyond the end of the read and is filled in from the germline J gene. This chain connects TRBV30 to TRBJ1-5; TRBD1 aligns across 7 bases. Germline V gene data show CDR1 as GTSNPN and CDR2 as SVGIG (reference sequence). J gave up 4 bases and V 3 bases, and 6 bases lay outside the gene matches. CDR3 length equals 14 residues. CDR3 bases read: TGTGCCTGGAGGTCGGGACAGCCGAATCAGCCC. Encoded protein: CAWRSGQPNQP. The whole CDR3 sequence is CAWRSGQPNQPQHF.

As concerns this clone: The read ends 3 residues before the CDR3 terminus; that terminus is restored from the germline J gene. This chain uses TRBV5-6 with TRBJ1-1; D gene unclear. Germline V lookup: CDR1 SGHDT, CDR2 YYEEEE. This CDR3 comprises 11 residues. The V and J ends lost 0 bases and 7 bases respectively, with 4 bases between them. The CDR3 protein is CASSLGLEAFF. The DNA read from the CDR3 is TGTGCCAGCAGCTTGGGGCTTGAA.

On this clone: The DNA ends 3 residues before the CDR3 does, and the rest of the CDR3 is filled in from the germline J gene. The rearrangement uses TRBV20-1 and TRBJ2-2; TRBD2 matches 13 bases. The CDR3 is 19 residues long. V dropped 5 bases and J dropped 1; count of bases not matched to a gene: 13. The germline V gene encodes CDR1 DFQATT and CDR2 SNEGSKA (reference sequence). The CDR3 is CSALPGLAGVGENTGELFF. The covered CDR3 bases are TGCAGTGCTCTCCCCGGACTAGCGGGAGTGGGTGAGAACACCGGGGAG.

Worth noting for this clone: The sequence runs out 3 residues before the end of the CDR3; the remainder is reconstructed from the germline J gene. The chain uses TRBV7-6 and TRBJ2-3; D may be TRBD2 (5 bases). Germline-derived CDR1 and CDR2 are SGHVS and FNYEAQ. The CDR3 spans 16 residues. V was shortened by 1 base and J by 3 bases, with 14 bases between the two germline ends. The CDR3 loop is CASSLVGPTGTDTQYF. Incomplete CDR3 DNA: TGTGCCAGCAGCTTAGTAGGTCCAACGGGGACAGATACG.

A remark on this clone: The sequence runs out 3 residues before the end of the CDR3; the remainder is reconstructed from the germline J gene. V usage is TRBV11-3 and J usage is TRBJ1-1; 8 positions match TRBD1. The CDR3 length is 14 residues. CDR1 is SGHNT, CDR2 YENEEA, per germline. This CDR3 is CASSYPLTGAEAFF. The covered CDR3 bases are TGTGCCAGCAGCTATCCTTTGACAGGGGCGGAA.

A remark on this clone: The CDR3 extends 3 residues past the end of the read, so its final part is completed from the germline J gene. The chain uses TRBV5-1 and TRBJ2-7; tentatively, D is TRBD1 (6 bases). The V and J ends lost 4 bases and 5 bases respectively, with 10 bases between them. This CDR3 comprises 12 residues. Germline V gene lookup returns CDR1 SGHRS and CDR2 YFSETQ. The sequenced CDR3 bases are TGCGCCAGCAGCCTACAGGGTGACGAG. This codes for CASSLQGDE. In full, the CDR3 reads CASSLQGDEQYF.

About this clone itself: The read gets to within 3 residues of the CDR3 end, and the germline J gene fills in the rest. This chain links TRBV7-9 with TRBJ1-1; D remains ambiguous. V was shortened by 0 bases and J by 3 bases, with 2 bases between the two germline ends. The CDR3 length is 12 residues. The germline gives CDR1 SEHNR, CDR2 FQNEAQ (reference sequence). The chain's CDR3 is CASSLAYTEAFF. CDR3 DNA (partial): TGTGCCAGCAGCTTAGCCTACACTGAA.

About this clone: The CDR3 end falls 3 residues outside the read, so it is completed with the germline J gene. Distinct nucleotide sequences in the sample also encode this CDR3. The V gene is TRBV18, the J gene TRBJ2-1; tentatively, D is TRBD1 (5 bases). From germline, CDR1 is KGHSH and CDR2 LQKENI. CDR3 length: 12 residues. V lost 1 base, J lost 7 bases, and 5 bases lay in between. CDR3 DNA, as far as it was read: TGTGCCAGCTCACCACAGGGGAATGAG. The encoded protein is CASSPQGNE. The whole CDR3 protein reads CASSPQGNEQFF.